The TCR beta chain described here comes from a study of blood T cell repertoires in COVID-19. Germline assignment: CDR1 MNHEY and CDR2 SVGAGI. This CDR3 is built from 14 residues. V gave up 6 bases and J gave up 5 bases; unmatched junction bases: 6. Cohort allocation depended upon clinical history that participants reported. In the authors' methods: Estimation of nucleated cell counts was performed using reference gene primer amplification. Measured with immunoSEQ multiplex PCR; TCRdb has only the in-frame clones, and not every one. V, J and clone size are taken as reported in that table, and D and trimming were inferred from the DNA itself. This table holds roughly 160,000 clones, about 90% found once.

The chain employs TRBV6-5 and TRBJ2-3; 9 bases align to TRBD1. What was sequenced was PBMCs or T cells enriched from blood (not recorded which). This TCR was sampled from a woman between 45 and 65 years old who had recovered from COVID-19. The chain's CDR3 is CASSLHRGQDTQYF. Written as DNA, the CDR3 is TGTGCCAGCAGCCTCCACAGGGGGCAAGATACGCAGTATTTT.